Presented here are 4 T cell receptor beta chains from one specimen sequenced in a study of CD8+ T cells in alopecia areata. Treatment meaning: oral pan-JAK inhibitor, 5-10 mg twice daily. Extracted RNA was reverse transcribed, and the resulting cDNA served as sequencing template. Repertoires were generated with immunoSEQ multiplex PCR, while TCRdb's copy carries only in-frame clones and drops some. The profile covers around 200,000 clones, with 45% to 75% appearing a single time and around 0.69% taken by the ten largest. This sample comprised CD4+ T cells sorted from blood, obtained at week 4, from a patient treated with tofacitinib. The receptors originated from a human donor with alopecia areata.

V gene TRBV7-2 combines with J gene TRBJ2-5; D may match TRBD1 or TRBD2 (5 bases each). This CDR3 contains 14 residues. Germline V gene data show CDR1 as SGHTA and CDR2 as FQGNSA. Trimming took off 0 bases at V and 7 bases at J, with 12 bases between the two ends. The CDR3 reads CASSLARGLGTQYF. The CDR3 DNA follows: TGTGCCAGCAGCTTAGCGAGGGGTTTGGGGACCCAGTACTTC.

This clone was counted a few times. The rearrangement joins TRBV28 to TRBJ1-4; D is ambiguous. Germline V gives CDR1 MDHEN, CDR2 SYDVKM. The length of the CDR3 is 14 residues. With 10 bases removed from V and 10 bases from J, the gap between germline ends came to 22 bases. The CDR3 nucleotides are TGTGCCACCGCCCGGGTTGAGTTCCGAGGAAAACTGTTTTTT. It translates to CATARVEFRGKLFF.

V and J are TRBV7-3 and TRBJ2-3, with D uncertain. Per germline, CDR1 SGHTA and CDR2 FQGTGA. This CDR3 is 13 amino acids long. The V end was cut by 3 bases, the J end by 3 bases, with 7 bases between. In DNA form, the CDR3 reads TGTGCCAGCAGCTTTTCCTCTACAGATACGCAGTATTTT. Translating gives CASSFSSTDTQYF.

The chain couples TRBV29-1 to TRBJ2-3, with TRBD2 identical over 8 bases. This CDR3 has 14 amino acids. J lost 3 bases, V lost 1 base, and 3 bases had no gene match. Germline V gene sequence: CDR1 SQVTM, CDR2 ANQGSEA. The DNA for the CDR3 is TGCAGCGTTGAAGGACTAGCGCCAACAGATACGCAGTATTTT. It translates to CSVEGLAPTDTQYF.